This T cell receptor (beta chain) was observed in a study of T cell responses to AZD1222 COVID-19 vaccine. The CDR3 consists of 17 residues. Only in-frame clones appear in the TCRdb table, and some are missing; sequencing was by immunoSEQ multiplex PCR. The sample yields some 80,000 clones, more than 70% seen once. With regard to this clone: Its target is not known.

Findings and caveats of the study: An increase in Spike-specific TCR breadth and depth was observed after two AZD1222 doses. Donors, mostly white British, included more females; clonal diversity was possibly underestimated.

This chain uses TRBV21-1 with TRBJ1-4; the table's D call, TRBD1, has no DNA check behind it. TRBV21-1 is described as a pseudogene. The sequence derives from an adult who received the MenACWY meningococcal vaccine as a control. The specimen comprised peripheral blood, sampled 28 days after the second dose of the MenACWY control vaccine. The CDR3 sequence is CASSKRDRGRGNEKLFF. The CDR3 DNA reads TGTGCCAGCAGCAAAAGGGACAGGGGGCGCGGAAATGAAAAACTGTTTTTT.